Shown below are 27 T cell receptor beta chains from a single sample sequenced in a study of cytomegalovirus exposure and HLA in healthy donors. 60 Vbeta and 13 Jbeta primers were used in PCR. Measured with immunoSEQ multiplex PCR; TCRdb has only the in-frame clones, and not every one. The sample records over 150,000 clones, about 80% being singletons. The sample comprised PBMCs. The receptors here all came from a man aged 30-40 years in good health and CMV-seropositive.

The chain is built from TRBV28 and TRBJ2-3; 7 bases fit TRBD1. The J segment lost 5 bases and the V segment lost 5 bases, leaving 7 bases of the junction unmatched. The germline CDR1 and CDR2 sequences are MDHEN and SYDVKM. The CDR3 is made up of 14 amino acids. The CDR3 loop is CASSQGTVGDTQYF. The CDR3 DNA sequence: TGTGCCAGCAGTCAAGGGACAGTGGGAGATACGCAGTATTTT. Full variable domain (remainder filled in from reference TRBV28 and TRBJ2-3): DVKVTQSSRYLVKRTGEKVFLECVQDMDHENMFWYRQDPGLGLRLIYFSYDVKMKEKGDIPEGYSVSREKKERFSLILESASTNQTSMYLCASSQGTVGDTQYFGPGTRLTVL.

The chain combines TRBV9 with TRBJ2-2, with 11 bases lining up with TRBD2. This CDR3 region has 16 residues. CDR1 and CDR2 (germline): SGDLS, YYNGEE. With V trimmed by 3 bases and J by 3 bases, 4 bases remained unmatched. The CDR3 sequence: CASSAGTSGYTGELFF. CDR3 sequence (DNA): TGTGCCAGCAGCGCTGGGACTAGCGGATACACCGGGGAGCTGTTTTTT. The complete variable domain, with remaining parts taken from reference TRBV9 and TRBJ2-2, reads DSGVTQTPKHLITATGQRVTLRCSPRSGDLSVYWYQQSLDQGLQFLIQYYNGEERAKGNILERFSAQQFPDLHSELNLSSLELGDSALYFCASSAGTSGYTGELFFGEGSRLTVL.

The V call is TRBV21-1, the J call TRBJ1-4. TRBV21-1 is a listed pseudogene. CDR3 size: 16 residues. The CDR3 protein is CASSKDKVATNEKLFF. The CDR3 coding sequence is TGTGCCAGCAGCAAAGATAAGGTAGCGACTAATGAAAAACTGTTTTTT.

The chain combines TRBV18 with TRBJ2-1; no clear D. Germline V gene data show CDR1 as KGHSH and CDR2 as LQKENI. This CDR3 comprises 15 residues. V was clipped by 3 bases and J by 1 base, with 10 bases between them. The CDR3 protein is CASSPIQRSYNEQFF. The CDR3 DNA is TGTGCCAGCTCACCCATCCAGCGTTCCTACAATGAGCAGTTCTTC.

The CDR3 DNA reads TGTGCCAGCAGCCAGCTTGGGGGGGACTACAATGAGCAGTTCTTC. Residues: CASSQLGGDYNEQFF. V usage is TRBV14 and J usage is TRBJ2-1; 7 positions agree with TRBD2. Trimming removed 3 bases from V and 3 bases from J; junction bases left unmatched: 5. This CDR3 is 15 amino acids long. In germline, CDR1 is SGHDN, CDR2 FVKESK.

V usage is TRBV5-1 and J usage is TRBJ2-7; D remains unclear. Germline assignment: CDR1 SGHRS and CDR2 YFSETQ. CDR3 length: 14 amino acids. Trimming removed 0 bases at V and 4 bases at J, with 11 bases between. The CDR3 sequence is CASSLDSSTYEQYF. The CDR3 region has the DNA TGCGCCAGCAGCTTGGACTCCTCAACTTACGAGCAGTACTTC.

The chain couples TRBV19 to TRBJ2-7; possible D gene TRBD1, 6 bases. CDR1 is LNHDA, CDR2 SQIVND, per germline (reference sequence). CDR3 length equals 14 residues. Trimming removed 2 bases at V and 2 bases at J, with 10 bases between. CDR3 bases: TGTGCCAGTAGTATACAGGACAGCGCCTACGAGCAGTACTTC. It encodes CASSIQDSAYEQYF.

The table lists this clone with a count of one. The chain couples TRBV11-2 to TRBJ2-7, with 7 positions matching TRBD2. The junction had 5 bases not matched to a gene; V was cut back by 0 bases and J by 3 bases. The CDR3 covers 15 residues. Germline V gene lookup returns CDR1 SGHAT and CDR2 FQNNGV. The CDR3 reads CASSLDYGTNYEQYF. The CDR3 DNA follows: TGTGCCAGCAGCTTAGATTACGGGACTAACTACGAGCAGTACTTC.

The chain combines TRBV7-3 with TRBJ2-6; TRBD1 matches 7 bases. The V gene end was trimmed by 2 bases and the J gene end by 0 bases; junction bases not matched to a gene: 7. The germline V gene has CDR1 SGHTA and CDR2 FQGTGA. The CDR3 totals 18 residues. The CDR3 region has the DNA TGTGCCAGCAGCTTAGCCCCGGGACAGAGCTCTGGGGCCAACGTCCTGACTTTC. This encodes CASSLAPGQSSGANVLTF.

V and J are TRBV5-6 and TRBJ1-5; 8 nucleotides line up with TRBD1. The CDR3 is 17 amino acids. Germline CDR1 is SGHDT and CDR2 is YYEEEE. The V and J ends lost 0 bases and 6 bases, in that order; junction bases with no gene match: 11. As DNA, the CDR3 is TGTGCCAGCAGCTTGGGACAGGGGAATTTAATCGGTCAGCCCCAGCATTTT. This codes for CASSLGQGNLIGQPQHF.

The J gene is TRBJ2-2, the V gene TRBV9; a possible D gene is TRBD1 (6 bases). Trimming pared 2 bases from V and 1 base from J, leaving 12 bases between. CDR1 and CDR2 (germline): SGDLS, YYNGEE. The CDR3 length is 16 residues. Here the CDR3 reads CASSVTGFQNTGELFF. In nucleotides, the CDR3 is TGTGCCAGCAGCGTCACAGGGTTCCAGAACACCGGGGAGCTGTTTTTT.

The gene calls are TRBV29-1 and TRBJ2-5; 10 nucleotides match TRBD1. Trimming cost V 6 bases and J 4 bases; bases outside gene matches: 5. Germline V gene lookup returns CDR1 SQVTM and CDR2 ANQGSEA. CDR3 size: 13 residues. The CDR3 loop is CSVPRTGGETQYF. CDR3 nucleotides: TGCAGCGTCCCACGGACAGGGGGAGAGACCCAGTACTTC.

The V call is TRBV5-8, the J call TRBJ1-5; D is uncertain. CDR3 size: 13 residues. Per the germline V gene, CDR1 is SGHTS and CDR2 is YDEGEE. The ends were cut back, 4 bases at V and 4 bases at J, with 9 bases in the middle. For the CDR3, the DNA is TGTGCCAGCAGCCCCACCGGGAATCAGCCCCAGCATTTT. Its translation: CASSPTGNQPQHF.

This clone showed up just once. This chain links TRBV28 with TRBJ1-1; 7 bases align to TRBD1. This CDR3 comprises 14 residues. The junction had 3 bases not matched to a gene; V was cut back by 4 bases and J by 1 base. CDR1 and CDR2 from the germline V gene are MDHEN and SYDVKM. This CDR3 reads CASSSRTGNTEAFF. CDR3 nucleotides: TGTGCCAGCAGTTCGAGGACAGGGAACACTGAAGCTTTCTTT.

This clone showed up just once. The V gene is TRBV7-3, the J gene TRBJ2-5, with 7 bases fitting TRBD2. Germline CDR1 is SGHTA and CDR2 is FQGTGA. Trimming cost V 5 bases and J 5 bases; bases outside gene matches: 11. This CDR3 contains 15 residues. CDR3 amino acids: CASSRNGRSGETQYF. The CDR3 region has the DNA TGTGCCAGCAGCCGAAACGGGAGGTCGGGGGAGACCCAGTACTTC. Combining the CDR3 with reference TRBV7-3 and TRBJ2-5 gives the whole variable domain GAGVSQTPSNKVTEKGKYVELRCDPISGHTALYWYRQSLGQGPEFLIYFQGTGAADDSGLPNDRFFAVRPEGSVSTLKIQRTERGDSAVYLCASSRNGRSGETQYFGPGTRLLVL.

The CDR3 DNA follows: TGTGCCAGCAGCCCGCGGACAGCAACTAATGAAAAACTGTTTTTT. It is translated as CASSPRTATNEKLFF. The genes are TRBV5-6 and TRBJ1-4; TRBD1 might be the D (6 bases). This CDR3 comprises 15 residues. Germline CDR1 reads SGHDT; CDR2 reads YYEEEE. V gave up 4 bases and J gave up 0 bases, with 10 bases separating them.

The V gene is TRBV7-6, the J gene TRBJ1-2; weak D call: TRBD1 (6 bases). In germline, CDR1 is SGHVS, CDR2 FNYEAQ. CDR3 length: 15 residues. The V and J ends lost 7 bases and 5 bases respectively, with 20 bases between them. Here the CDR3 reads CASTGRRTVFYGYTF. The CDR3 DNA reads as TGTGCCAGCACGGGGCGACGGACAGTTTTTTATGGCTACACCTTC.

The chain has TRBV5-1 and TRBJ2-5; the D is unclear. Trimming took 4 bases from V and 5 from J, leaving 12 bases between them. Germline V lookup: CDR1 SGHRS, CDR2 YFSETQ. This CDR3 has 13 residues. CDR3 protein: CASSPELGETQYF. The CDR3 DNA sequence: TGCGCCAGCAGCCCTGAGTTGGGCGAGACCCAGTACTTC.

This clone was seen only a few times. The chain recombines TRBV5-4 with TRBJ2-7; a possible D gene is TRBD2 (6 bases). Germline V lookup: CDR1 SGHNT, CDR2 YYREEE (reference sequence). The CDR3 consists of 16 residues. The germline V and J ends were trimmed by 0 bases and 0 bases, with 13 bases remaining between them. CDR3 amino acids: CASSLDGGLSSYEQYF. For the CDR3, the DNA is TGTGCCAGCAGCTTGGATGGGGGGTTGAGCTCCTACGAGCAGTACTTC.

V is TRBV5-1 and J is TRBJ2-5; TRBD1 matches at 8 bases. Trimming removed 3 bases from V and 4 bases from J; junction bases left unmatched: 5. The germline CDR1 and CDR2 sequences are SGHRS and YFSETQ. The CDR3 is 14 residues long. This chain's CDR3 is CASSSGQGGETQYF. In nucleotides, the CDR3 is TGCGCCAGCAGCTCCGGACAGGGAGGAGAGACCCAGTACTTC.

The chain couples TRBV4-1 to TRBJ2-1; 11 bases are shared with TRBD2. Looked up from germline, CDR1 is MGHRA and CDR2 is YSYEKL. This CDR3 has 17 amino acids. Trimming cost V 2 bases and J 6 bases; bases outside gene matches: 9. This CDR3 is CASSQLYIAGGVNEQFF. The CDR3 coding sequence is TGCGCCAGCAGCCAACTATACATAGCGGGAGGGGTCAATGAGCAGTTCTTC.

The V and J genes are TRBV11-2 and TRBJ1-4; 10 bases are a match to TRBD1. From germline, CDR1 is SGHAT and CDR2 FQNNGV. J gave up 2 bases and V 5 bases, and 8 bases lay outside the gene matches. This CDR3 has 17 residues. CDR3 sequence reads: CASSGTGAARTNEKLFF. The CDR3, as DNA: TGTGCCAGCAGCGGGACAGGGGCCGCCCGCACTAATGAAAAACTGTTTTTT.

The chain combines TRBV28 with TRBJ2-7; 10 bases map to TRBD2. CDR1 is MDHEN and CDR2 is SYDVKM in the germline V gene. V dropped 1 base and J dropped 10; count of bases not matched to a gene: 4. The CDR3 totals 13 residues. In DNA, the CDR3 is TGTGCCAGCAGTTTATCGGCTAGCGGGAGTCAGTACTTC. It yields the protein CASSLSASGSQYF. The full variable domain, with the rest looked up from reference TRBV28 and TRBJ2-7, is DVKVTQSSRYLVKRTGEKVFLECVQDMDHENMFWYRQDPGLGLRLIYFSYDVKMKEKGDIPEGYSVSREKKERFSLILESASTNQTSMYLCASSLSASGSQYFGPGTRLTVT.

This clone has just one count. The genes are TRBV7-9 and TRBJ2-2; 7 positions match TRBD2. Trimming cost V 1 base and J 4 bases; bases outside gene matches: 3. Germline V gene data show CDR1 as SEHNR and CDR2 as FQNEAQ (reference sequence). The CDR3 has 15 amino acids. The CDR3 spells CASSLDGGSTGELFF. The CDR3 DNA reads TGTGCCAGCAGCTTAGACGGGGGGAGCACCGGGGAGCTGTTTTTT.

The CDR3 DNA reads as TGTGCCAGCAGAACCGGGACATCGATCGGGGAGCTGTTTTTT. It encodes CASRTGTSIGELFF. The chain links TRBV6-6 to TRBJ2-2, with a weak D call TRBD1 (6 bases). The CDR3 consists of 14 residues. CDR1 and CDR2 from the germline V gene are MNHNY and SVGAGI (reference sequence). Trimming shortened V by 6 bases and J by 7 bases, and 15 bases separated the two germline ends.

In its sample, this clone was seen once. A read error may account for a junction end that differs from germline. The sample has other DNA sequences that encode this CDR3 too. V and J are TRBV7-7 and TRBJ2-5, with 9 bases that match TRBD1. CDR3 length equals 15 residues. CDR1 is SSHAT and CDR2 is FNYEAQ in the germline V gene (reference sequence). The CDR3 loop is CASSLGRDREETQYF. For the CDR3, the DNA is TGTGCTAGCAGCTTAGGGCGGGACAGGGAAGAGACCCAGTACTTC.

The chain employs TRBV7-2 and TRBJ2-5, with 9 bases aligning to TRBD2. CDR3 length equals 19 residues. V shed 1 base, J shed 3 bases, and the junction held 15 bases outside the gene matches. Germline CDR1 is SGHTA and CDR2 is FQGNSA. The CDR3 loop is CASSLVDRHLAGQEETQYF. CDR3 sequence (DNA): TGTGCCAGCAGCTTAGTTGACAGACACCTAGCGGGGCAAGAAGAGACCCAGTACTTC. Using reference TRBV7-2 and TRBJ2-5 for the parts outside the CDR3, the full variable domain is GAGVSQSPSNKVTEKGKDVELRCDPISGHTALYWYRQSLGQGLEFLIYFQGNSAPDKSGLPSDRFSAERTGGSVSTLTIQRTQQEDSAVYLCASSLVDRHLAGQEETQYFGPGTRLLVL.